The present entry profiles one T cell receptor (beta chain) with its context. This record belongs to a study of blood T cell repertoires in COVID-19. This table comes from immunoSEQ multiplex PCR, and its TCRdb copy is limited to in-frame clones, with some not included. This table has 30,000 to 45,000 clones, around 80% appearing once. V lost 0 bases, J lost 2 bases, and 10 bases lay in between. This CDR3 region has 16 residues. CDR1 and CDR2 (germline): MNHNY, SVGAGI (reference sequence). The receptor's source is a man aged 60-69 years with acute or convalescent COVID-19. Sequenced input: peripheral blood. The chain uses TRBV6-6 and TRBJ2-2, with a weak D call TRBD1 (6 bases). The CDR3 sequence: CASSYSTRGNTGELFF. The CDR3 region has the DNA TGTGCCAGCAGTTACTCGACCAGGGGTAACACCGGGGAGCTGTTTTTT.